This T cell receptor beta chain was found in a study of T cells in Graves' hyperthyroidism and ophthalmopathy. Using RNA transcripts as the source, TCR beta CDR3 regions were amplified. With the HTBI primer set, the TCR CDR3 went through a first round of RT-PCR. One entry per CDR3 protein, called by TCRdb with MiXCR from the multiplex PCR reads. This sample has approximately 600,000 distinct CDR3 sequences, with 15% to 20% found just once. Germline loops: CDR1 SGHTA, CDR2 FQGNSA. The CDR3 length is 13 residues. Trimming took off 0 bases at V and 7 bases at J, with 6 bases between the two ends. Stable hyperthyroidism: no ophthalmopathy progression over 18 months of follow-up. Fresh peripheral blood, more than 8 ml of it, supplied the PBMCs. This clonotype was counted ten times or more. Antigen unknown. Whole-study findings and limits: From stable hyperthyroidism, ophthalmopathy was set apart by a 13 V-J model.

The TCR comes from a woman younger than 45 with Graves' hyperthyroidism. The chain employs TRBV7-2 and TRBJ1-4, with no clear D. Input material: blood. CDR3 in DNA: TGTGCCAGCAGCTTAGCGCTAACTGAAAAACTGTTTTTT. It encodes CASSLALTEKLFF.